Listed below are T cell receptor beta chains from one sample, sequenced in a study of shared clonotypes between healthy human individuals. Sequencing was performed with immunoSEQ multiplex PCR; in TCRdb, only in-frame clones are kept and a portion is missing. This sample has just over 2,000,000 clones, with about 95% found just once. The specimen was naive CD4+ T cells sorted from blood. All receptors come from a man between 18 and 35 years old in good health. CDR3s include the opening cysteine and the closing phenylalanine or tryptophan. The D gene is left open where the match is weak. Clone size, where shown, is once, few, many, or a class for clones that have expanded.

j_call: TRBJ2-7; v_call: TRBV10-3; cdr3_length: 16; d_call: -; clone_size: -; cdr3_nt: TGTGCCATCAGCGGGACTCGGGACACCCGAACCTACGAGCAGTACTTC; cdr3_aa: CAISGTRDTRTYEQYF
j_call: TRBJ2-7; v_call: TRBV11-1; cdr3_length: 13; d_call: -; clone_size: -; cdr3_nt: TGTGCCAGCAAGGGGCCCATCTCCTACGAGCAGTACTTC; cdr3_aa: CASKGPISYEQYF
j_call: TRBJ1-3; v_call: TRBV11-2; cdr3_length: 17; d_call: -; clone_size: -; cdr3_nt: TGTGCCAGCAGCTTAAACGCCGGACCAATCTCTGGAAACACCATATATTTT; cdr3_aa: CASSLNAGPISGNTIYF
j_call: TRBJ2-7; v_call: TRBV9; cdr3_length: 15; d_call: -; clone_size: -; cdr3_nt: TGTGCCAGCAGCGTAGATGGTCCAAGTACCTACGAGCAGTACTTC; cdr3_aa: CASSVDGPSTYEQYF
j_call: TRBJ1-1; v_call: TRBV5-1; cdr3_length: 14; d_call: -; clone_size: once; cdr3_nt: TGCGCCAGCAGCTTGACGAGTATGAACACTGAAGCTTTCTTT; cdr3_aa: CASSLTSMNTEAFF
j_call: TRBJ2-5; v_call: TRBV7-2; cdr3_length: 12; d_call: -; clone_size: -; cdr3_nt: TGTGCCAGCAGCCCTGCAACTGAGACCCAGTACTTC; cdr3_aa: CASSPATETQYF
j_call: TRBJ2-1; v_call: TRBV18; cdr3_length: 14; d_call: -; clone_size: -; cdr3_nt: TGTGCCAGCTCATCGGGACCTCCCCTTTGGGAGCAGTTCTTC; cdr3_aa: CASSSGPPLWEQFF
j_call: TRBJ2-7; v_call: TRBV7-2; cdr3_length: 16; d_call: TRBD2; clone_size: -; cdr3_nt: TGTGCCAGCAGCTTAGGATTAGGGACTAATTTCTACGAGCAGTACTTC; cdr3_aa: CASSLGLGTNFYEQYF
j_call: TRBJ1-1; v_call: TRBV7-9; cdr3_length: 17; d_call: -; clone_size: -; cdr3_nt: TGTGCCAGCAGCTCCGGGGCAGGGACAATTGGGAACACTGAAGCTTTCTTT; cdr3_aa: CASSSGAGTIGNTEAFF
j_call: TRBJ1-2; v_call: TRBV7-2; cdr3_length: 13; d_call: -; clone_size: -; cdr3_nt: TGTGCCAGCAGCGCAGATTTTAGAGACGTGGACACCTTC; cdr3_aa: CASSADFRDVDTF
j_call: TRBJ2-7; v_call: TRBV28; cdr3_length: 14; d_call: TRBD1; clone_size: -; cdr3_nt: TGTGCCAGCAGTCCCGGGACAGGGTGGTACGAGCAGTACTTC; cdr3_aa: CASSPGTGWYEQYF
j_call: TRBJ2-1; v_call: TRBV7-9; cdr3_length: 15; d_call: -; clone_size: once; cdr3_nt: TGTGCCAGCAGCCCAACATTTCCCCAGGCCAATGAGCAGTTCTTC; cdr3_aa: CASSPTFPQANEQFF
j_call: TRBJ2-5; v_call: TRBV6-1; cdr3_length: 14; d_call: TRBD1; clone_size: -; cdr3_nt: TGTGCCAGCAGTCCGACAGGGGGGACGGAGACCCAGTACTTC; cdr3_aa: CASSPTGGTETQYF
j_call: TRBJ1-6; v_call: TRBV27; cdr3_length: 12; d_call: -; clone_size: -; cdr3_nt: TGTGCCAGCAGTTCATATAATTCACCCCTCCACTTT; cdr3_aa: CASSSYNSPLHF
j_call: TRBJ2-5; v_call: TRBV6-6; cdr3_length: 14; d_call: TRBD2; clone_size: once; cdr3_nt: TGTGCCAGTCAAGGCGGGGGATTACAAGAGACCCAGTACTTC; cdr3_aa: CASQGGGLQETQYF
j_call: TRBJ1-1; v_call: TRBV14; cdr3_length: 14; d_call: TRBD1; clone_size: -; cdr3_nt: TGTGCCAGCAGCCAACATACAGGGGGCACTGAAGCTTTCTTT; cdr3_aa: CASSQHTGGTEAFF
j_call: TRBJ2-3; v_call: TRBV28; cdr3_length: 15; d_call: TRBD1; clone_size: -; cdr3_nt: TGTGCCACGGAGACAGGGGGCGCCCCGACAGATACGCAGTATTTT; cdr3_aa: CATETGGAPTDTQYF
j_call: TRBJ2-1; v_call: TRBV5-1; cdr3_length: 15; d_call: TRBD2; clone_size: -; cdr3_nt: TGCGCCAGCAGCCTTAGCGGGTCCTCCTACAATGAGCAGTTCTTC; cdr3_aa: CASSLSGSSYNEQFF
j_call: TRBJ2-3; v_call: TRBV4-1; cdr3_length: 17; d_call: -; clone_size: -; cdr3_nt: TGCGCCAGCAGCCAAGAAATACCGGGGCGAGCGGCAGATACGCAGTATTTT; cdr3_aa: CASSQEIPGRAADTQYF
j_call: TRBJ1-1; v_call: TRBV6-6; cdr3_length: 13; d_call: -; clone_size: once; cdr3_nt: TGTGCCAGCAGTTACCCCCCGGACACTGAAGCTTTCTTT; cdr3_aa: CASSYPPDTEAFF
j_call: TRBJ2-7; v_call: TRBV18; cdr3_length: 14; d_call: TRBD2; clone_size: -; cdr3_nt: TGTGCCAGCTCACCAAGCGGGGGGGCCTACGAGCAGTACTTC; cdr3_aa: CASSPSGGAYEQYF
j_call: TRBJ1-5; v_call: TRBV30; cdr3_length: 14; d_call: -; clone_size: -; cdr3_nt: TGTGCCTGGAGTGGTAGTAGGGGGAATCAGCCCCAGCATTTT; cdr3_aa: CAWSGSRGNQPQHF
j_call: TRBJ1-1; v_call: TRBV12-5; cdr3_length: 13; d_call: -; clone_size: -; cdr3_nt: TGTGCTAGTGGCTTACAGGGCCACACTGAAGCTTTCTTT; cdr3_aa: CASGLQGHTEAFF
j_call: TRBJ2-7; v_call: TRBV6-5; cdr3_length: 13; d_call: -; clone_size: -; cdr3_nt: TGTGCCAGCAGAGAAGGCGATTCCTACGAGCAGTACTTC; cdr3_aa: CASREGDSYEQYF
j_call: TRBJ2-2; v_call: TRBV5-1; cdr3_length: 16; d_call: -; clone_size: -; cdr3_nt: TGCGCCAGCACCGTGGACAGGACAGGCGGGGCCGGGGAGCTGTTTTTT; cdr3_aa: CASTVDRTGGAGELFF
j_call: TRBJ2-5; v_call: TRBV11-2; cdr3_length: 16; d_call: TRBD1; clone_size: -; cdr3_nt: TGTGCCAGCAGCTCATCCTGGACAGGGGGTGGAGAGACCCAGTACTTC; cdr3_aa: CASSSSWTGGGETQYF